This TCR beta chain was identified in a study of neurological immune-mediated disorders. Study outcomes and limitations: One related-CDR3 cluster, identified by phylogenetic grouping, held the repertoires of 18 of 34 multiple sclerosis patients and was a possible signature.

The CDR3 sequence is 16 residues long. Germline CDR1 and CDR2: SGHVS and FNYEAQ. Between the trimmed V and J ends, which lost 5 bases and 4 bases, there was a span of 20 bases. The cDNA was produced through 5'RACE with 10-nucleotide random UMIs. MiXCR, applied by TCRdb to the 5' RACE reads, yields one record per CDR3 protein. Here the sample spans 40,000 or so distinct CDR3 sequences, 2% to 3% being singletons. Concerning this clonotype: Antigen specificity is unknown.

The sequence was collected from a man aged 45-65 years with multiple sclerosis. The chain is built from TRBV7-6 and TRBJ1-2; no reliable D call. The sample taken for sequencing was PBMCs. In DNA form, the CDR3 reads TGTGCCAGCAGCCCCGACGGGCCCCTGGGCACCTATGGCTACACCTTC. It encodes CASSPDGPLGTYGYTF.